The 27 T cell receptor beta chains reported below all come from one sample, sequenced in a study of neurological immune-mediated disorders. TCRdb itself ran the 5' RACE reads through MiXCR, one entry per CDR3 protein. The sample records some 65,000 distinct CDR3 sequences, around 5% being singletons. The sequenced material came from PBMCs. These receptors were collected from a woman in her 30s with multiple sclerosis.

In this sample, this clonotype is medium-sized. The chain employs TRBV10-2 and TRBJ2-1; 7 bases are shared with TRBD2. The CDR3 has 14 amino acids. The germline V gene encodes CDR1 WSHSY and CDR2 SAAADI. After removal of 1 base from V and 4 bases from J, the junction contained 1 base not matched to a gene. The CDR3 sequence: CASSEWGGYNEQFF. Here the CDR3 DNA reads TGCGCCAGCAGTGAGTGGGGGGGATACAATGAGCAGTTCTTC.

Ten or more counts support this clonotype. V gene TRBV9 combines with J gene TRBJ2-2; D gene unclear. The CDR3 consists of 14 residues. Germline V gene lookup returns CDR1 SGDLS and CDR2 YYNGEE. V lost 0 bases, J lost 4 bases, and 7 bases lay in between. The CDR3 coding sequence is TGTGCCAGCAGCGTAGGGCAGATCACCGGGGAGCTGTTTTTT. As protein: CASSVGQITGELFF.

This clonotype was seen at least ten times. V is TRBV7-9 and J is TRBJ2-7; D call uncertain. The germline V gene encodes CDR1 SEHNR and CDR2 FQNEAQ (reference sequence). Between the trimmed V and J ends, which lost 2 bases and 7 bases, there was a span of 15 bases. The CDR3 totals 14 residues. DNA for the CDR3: TGTGCCAGCAGCTTACCAGATCTTGGGAAAGAGCAGTACTTC. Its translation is CASSLPDLGKEQYF.

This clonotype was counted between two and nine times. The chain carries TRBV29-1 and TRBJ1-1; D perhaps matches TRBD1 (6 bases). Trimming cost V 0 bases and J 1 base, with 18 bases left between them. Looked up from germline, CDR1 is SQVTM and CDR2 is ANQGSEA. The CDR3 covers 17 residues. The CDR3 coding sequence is TGCAGCGTTGAAGATCCACAGGGTCCCCAACCGAACACTGAAGCTTTCTTT. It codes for CSVEDPQGPQPNTEAFF. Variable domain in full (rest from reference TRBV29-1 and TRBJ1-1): SAVISQKPSRDICQRGTSLTIQCQVDSQVTMMFWYRQQPGQSLTLIATANQGSEATYESGFVIDKFPISRPNLTFSTLTVSNMSPEDSSIYLCSVEDPQGPQPNTEAFFGQGTRLTVV.

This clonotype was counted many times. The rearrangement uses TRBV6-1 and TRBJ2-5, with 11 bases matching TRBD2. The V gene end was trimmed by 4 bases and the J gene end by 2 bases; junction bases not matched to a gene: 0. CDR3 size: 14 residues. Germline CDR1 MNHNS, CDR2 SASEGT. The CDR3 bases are TGTGCCAGCAGTGGACTAGCGGGGCAAGAGACCCAGTACTTC. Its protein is CASSGLAGQETQYF.

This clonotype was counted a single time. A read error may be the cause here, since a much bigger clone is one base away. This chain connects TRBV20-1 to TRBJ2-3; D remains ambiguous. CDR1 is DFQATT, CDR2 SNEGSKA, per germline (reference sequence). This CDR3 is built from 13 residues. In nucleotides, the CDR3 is TGCTGCCCAGCCAGGAGAAGCACAGATACGCAGTATTTT. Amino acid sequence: CCPARRSTDTQYF.

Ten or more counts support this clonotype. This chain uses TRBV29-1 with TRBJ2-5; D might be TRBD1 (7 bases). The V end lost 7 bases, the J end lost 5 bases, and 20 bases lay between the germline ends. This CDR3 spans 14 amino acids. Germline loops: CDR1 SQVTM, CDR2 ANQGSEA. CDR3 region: CSGQRGDSQETQYF. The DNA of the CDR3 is TGCAGCGGCCAAAGGGGGGACAGTCAGGAGACCCAGTACTTC. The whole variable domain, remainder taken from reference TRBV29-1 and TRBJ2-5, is SAVISQKPSRDICQRGTSLTIQCQVDSQVTMMFWYRQQPGQSLTLIATANQGSEATYESGFVIDKFPISRPNLTFSTLTVSNMSPEDSSIYLCSGQRGDSQETQYFGPGTRLLVL.

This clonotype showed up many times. The CDR3 region has the DNA TGCAGTGCTAGGATGGGGGGATCAAACACAGATACGCAGTATTTT. Protein: CSARMGGSNTDTQYF. The chain is built from TRBV20-1 and TRBJ2-3; tentatively, D is TRBD2 (6 bases). The CDR3 consists of 15 residues. The germline V gene encodes CDR1 DFQATT and CDR2 SNEGSKA (reference sequence). V shed 3 bases and J shed 2 bases, with 15 bases lying between them.

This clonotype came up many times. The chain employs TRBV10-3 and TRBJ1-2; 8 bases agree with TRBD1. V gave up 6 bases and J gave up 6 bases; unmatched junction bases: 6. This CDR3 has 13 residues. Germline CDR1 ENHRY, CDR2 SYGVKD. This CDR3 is CAIRDRDRNGYTF. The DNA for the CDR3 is TGTGCCATCAGGGACAGGGATAGGAATGGCTACACCTTC.

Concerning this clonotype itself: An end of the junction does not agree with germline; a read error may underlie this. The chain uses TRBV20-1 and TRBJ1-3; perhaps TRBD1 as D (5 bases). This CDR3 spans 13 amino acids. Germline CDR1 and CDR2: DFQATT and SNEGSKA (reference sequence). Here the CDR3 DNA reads TGCAGTGCTCTCCGGGGGGATGGAAAAACCATATATTTT. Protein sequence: CSALRGDGKTIYF.

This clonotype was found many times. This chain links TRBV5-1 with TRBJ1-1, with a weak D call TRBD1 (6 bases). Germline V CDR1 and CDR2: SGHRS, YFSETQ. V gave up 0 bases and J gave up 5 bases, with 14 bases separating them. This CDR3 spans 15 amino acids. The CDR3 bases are TGCGCCAGCAGCTTGGGGGGGCGCGGGGGAACTGAAGCTTTCTTT. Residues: CASSLGGRGGTEAFF.

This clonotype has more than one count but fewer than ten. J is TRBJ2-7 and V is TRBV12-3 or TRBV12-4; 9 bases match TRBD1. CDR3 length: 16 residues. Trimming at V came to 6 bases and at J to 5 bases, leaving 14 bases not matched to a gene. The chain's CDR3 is CASSNAAGTGSDEQYF. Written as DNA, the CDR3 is TGTGCCAGCAGCAACGCCGCTGGGACAGGGTCCGACGAGCAGTACTTC.

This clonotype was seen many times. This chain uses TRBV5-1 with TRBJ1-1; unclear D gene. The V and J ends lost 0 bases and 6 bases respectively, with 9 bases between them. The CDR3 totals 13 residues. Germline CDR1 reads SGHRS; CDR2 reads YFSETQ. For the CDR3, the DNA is TGCGCCAGCAGCTTGGGCGAAGTCTCTGAAGCTTTCTTT. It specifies CASSLGEVSEAFF.

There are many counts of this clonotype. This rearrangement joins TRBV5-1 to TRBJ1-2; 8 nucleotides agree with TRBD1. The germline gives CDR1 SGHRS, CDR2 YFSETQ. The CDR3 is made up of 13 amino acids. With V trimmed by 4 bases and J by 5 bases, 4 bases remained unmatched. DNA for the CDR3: TGCGCCAGCAGCCAGGGGGCTGGGTATGGCTACACCTTC. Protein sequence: CASSQGAGYGYTF.

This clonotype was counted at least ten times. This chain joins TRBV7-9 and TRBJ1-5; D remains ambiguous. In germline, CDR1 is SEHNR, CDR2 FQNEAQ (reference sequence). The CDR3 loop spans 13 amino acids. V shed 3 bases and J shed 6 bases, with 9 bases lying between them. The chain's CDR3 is CASSFGEGQPQHF. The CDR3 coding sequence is TGTGCCAGCAGCTTCGGGGAGGGTCAGCCCCAGCATTTT.

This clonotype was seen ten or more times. The CDR3 region is CASSKDRGPSTDTQYF. CDR3 coding DNA: TGTGCCAGCAGCAAAGATCGCGGGCCTAGCACAGATACGCAGTATTTT. The J gene is TRBJ2-3, the V gene TRBV21-1; the DNA was not compared with TRBD2, the D call given in the table. TRBV21-1 is marked as a pseudogene. The CDR3 extends over 16 amino acids.

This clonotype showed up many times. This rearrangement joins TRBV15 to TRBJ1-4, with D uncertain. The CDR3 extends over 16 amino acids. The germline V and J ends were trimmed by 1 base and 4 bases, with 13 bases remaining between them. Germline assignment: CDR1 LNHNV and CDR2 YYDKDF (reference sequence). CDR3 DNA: TGTGCCACCAGCAGAGCGACCTGGGCCCGTAATGAAAAACTGTTTTTT. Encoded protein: CATSRATWARNEKLFF.

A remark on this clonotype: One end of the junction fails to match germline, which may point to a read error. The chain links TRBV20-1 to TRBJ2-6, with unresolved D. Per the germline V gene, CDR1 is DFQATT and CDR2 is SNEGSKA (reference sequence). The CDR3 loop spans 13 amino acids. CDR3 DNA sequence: TGCGGTGCTTACAGCTCTGGGGCCAACGTCCTGACTTTC. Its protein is CGAYSSGANVLTF.

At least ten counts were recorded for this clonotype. As DNA, the CDR3 is TGCAGTGCTAGAGATCCGGGGAGGAACACAGATACGCAGTATTTT. Translated: CSARDPGRNTDTQYF. This rearrangement joins TRBV20-1 to TRBJ2-3; possibly TRBD2 for D (6 bases). This CDR3 has 15 residues. Germline loops: CDR1 DFQATT, CDR2 SNEGSKA (reference sequence). The germline V and J ends were trimmed by 0 bases and 2 bases, with 12 bases remaining between them.

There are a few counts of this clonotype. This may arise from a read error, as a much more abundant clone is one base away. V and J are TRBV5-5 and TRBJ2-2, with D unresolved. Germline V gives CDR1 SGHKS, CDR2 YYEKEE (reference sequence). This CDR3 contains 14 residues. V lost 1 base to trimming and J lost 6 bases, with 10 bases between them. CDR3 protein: CASSLRTGSGELFF. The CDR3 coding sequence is TGTGCCAGCAGCTTGAGGACCGGGTCCGGGGAGCTGTTTTTT.

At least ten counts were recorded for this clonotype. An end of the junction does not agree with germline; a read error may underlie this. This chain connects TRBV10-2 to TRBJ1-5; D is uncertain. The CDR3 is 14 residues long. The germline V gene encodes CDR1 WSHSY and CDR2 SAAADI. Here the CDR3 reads CASSELGGSQPQNF. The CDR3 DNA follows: TGCGCCAGCAGTGAGTTGGGCGGGAGTCAGCCCCAGAATTTT.

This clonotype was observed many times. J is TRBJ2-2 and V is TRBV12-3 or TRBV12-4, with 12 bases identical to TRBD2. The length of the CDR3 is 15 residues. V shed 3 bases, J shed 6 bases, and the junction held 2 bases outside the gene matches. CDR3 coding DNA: TGTGCCAGCAGTTTCCTAGCGGGGGGGTCCGGGGAGCTGTTTTTT. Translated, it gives CASSFLAGGSGELFF.

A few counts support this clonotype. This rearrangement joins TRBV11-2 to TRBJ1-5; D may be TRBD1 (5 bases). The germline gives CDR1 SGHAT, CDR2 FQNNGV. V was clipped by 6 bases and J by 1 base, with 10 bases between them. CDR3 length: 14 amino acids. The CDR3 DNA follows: TGTGCCAGCAGTCCTAGGGACAGCAATCAGCCCCAGCATTTT. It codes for CASSPRDSNQPQHF.

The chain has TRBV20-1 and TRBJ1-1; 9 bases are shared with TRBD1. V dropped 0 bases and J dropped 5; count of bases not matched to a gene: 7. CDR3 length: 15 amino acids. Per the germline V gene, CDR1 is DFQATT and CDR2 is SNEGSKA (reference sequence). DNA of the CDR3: TGCAGTGCTAGAGATCATCGGACAGGGGAAACTGAAGCTTTCTTT. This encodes CSARDHRTGETEAFF.

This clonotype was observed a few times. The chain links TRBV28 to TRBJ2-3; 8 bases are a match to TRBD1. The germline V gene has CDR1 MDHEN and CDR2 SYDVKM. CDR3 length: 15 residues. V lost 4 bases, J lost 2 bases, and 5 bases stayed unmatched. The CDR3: CASSYRGIDTDTQYF. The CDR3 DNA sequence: TGTGCCAGCAGTTACAGGGGGATAGACACAGATACGCAGTATTTT.

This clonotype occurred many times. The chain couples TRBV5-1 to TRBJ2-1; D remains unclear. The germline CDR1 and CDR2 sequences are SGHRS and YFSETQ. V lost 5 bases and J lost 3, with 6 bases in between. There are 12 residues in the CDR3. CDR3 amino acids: CASSIGYNEQFF. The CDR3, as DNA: TGCGCCAGCAGTATAGGCTACAATGAGCAGTTCTTC.

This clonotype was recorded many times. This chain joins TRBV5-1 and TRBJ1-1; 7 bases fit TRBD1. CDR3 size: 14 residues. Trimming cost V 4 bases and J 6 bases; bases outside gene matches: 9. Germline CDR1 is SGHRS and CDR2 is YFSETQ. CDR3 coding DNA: TGCGCCAGCAGCGTCGACAGGGTGGGGGCTGAAGCTTTCTTT. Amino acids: CASSVDRVGAEAFF.